A single TCR beta chain is shown here with its context. Its antigen remains unidentified. An input of roughly 0.5 to 1 ug of RNA was subjected to reverse transcription using random hexamers. MiXCR, applied by TCRdb to the immunoSEQ multiplex PCR reads, yields one record per CDR3 protein. The data show about 130,000 distinct CDR3 sequences, over 85% seen once. These data belong to a study of CD8 T cells in Susac syndrome. Background on the study: Each patient with Susac syndrome, at the time of blood draw, was therapy-naive, on corticosteroids, or on intravenous immunoglobulin alone.

With 7 bases removed from V and 5 bases from J, the gap between germline ends came to 11 bases. Germline V gene data show CDR1 as ENHRY and CDR2 as SYGVKD. The CDR3 totals 13 residues. Study conclusions and caveats: The authors acknowledged that the study's TCR sequencing and HLA analysis involved relatively few individuals.

The chain joins TRBV10-3 to TRBJ2-2, with a weak D call TRBD1 (5 bases). The sequence was obtained from a human donor with Susac syndrome. Sequenced material: CD8+ T cells from PBMCs. As DNA, the CDR3 is TGTGCCATCAAGAGACAGACGACCGGGGAGCTGTTTTTT. Translation gives CAIKRQTTGELFF.